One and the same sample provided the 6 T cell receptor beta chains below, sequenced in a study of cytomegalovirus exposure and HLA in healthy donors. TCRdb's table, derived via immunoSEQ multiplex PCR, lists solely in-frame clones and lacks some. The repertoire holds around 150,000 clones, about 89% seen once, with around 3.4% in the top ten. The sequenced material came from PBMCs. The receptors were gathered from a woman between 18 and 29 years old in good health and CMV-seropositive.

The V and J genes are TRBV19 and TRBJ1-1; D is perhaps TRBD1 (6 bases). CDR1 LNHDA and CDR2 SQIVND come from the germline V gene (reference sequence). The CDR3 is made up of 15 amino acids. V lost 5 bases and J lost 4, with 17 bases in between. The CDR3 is CASSAQGGGATEAFF. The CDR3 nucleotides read TGTGCCAGTAGTGCCCAGGGTGGGGGGGCCACTGAAGCTTTCTTT.

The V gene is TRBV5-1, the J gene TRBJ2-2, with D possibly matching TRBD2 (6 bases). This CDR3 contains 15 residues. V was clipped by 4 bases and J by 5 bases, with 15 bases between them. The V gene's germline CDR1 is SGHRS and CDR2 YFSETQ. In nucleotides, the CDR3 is TGCGCCAGCAGCCTTGGGTATCGGGGGACCGGGGAGCTGTTTTTT. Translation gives CASSLGYRGTGELFF.

The CDR3 sequence: CASSQEWTGFSYEQYF. The CDR3 bases are TGCGCCAGCAGCCAAGAATGGACGGGGTTCTCCTACGAGCAGTACTTC. The J gene is TRBJ2-7, the V gene TRBV4-1, with a possible D match to TRBD2 (5 bases). The CDR3 covers 16 residues. The germline V and J ends were trimmed by 0 bases and 0 bases, with 12 bases remaining between them. Germline assignment: CDR1 MGHRA and CDR2 YSYEKL.

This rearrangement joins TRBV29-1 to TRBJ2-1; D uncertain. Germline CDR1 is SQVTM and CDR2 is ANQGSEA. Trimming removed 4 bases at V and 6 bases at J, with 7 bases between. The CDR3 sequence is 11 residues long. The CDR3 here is CSVGHRNEQFF. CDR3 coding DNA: TGCAGCGTTGGGCACCGCAATGAGCAGTTCTTC.

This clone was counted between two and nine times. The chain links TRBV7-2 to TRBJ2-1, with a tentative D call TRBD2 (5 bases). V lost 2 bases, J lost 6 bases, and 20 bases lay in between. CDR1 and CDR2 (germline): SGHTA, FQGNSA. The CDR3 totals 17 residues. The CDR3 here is CASSLQLRAESRNEQFF. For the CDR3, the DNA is TGTGCCAGCAGCTTACAGCTGAGGGCAGAGAGCCGCAATGAGCAGTTCTTC.

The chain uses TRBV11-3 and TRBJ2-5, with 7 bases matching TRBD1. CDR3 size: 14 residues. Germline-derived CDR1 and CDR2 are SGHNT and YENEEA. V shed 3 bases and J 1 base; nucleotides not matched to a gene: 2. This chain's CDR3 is CASSFGDSQETQYF. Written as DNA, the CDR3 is TGTGCCAGCAGCTTCGGGGACAGCCAAGAGACCCAGTACTTC.